This T cell receptor beta chain was sequenced for a study of cytomegalovirus exposure and HLA in healthy donors. Study at large: As an earlier analysis found, 180 million or so T cells yielded over 95 million unique TCR beta sequences.

Germline lookup yields CDR1 SGHTA and CDR2 FQGNSA. Trimming pared 1 base from V and 0 bases from J, leaving 12 bases between. The CDR3 contains 16 residues. 60 Vbeta and 13 Jbeta primers were used in PCR. Sequenced by immunoSEQ multiplex PCR; TCRdb stores in-frame clones only, minus some. Here the sample spans roughly 150,000 clones, 75% to 90% being singletons. The sequence came from a woman younger than 30 in good health and CMV-seronegative. The chain joins TRBV7-2 to TRBJ1-1; D is possibly TRBD1 (6 bases). The sample taken for sequencing was PBMCs. CDR3 residues: CASSLGGGRMNTEAFF. DNA of the CDR3: TGTGCCAGCAGCTTAGGCGGGGGCCGGATGAACACTGAAGCTTTCTTT.